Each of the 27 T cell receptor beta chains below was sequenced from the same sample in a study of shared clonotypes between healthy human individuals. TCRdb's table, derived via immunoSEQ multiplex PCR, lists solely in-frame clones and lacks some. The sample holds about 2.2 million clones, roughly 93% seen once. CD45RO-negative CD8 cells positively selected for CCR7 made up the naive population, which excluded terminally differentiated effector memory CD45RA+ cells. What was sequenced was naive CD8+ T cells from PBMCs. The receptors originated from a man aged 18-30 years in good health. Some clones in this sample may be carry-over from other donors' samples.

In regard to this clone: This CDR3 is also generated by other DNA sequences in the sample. The CDR3 reads CASSLSRNEQFF. CDR3 DNA: TGTGCCAGCAGCTTAAGCCGCAATGAGCAGTTCTTC. The chain uses TRBV7-9 and TRBJ2-1; D is unresolved. This CDR3 contains 12 residues. CDR1 SEHNR and CDR2 FQNEAQ come from the germline V gene (reference sequence). V lost 2 bases to trimming and J lost 6 bases, with 5 bases between them.

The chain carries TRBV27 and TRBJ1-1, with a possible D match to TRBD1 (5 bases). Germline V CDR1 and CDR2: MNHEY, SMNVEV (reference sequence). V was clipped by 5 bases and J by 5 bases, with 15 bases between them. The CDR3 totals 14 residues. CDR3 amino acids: CASSPLGGMTEAFF. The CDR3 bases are TGTGCCAGCAGTCCGCTTGGGGGGATGACTGAAGCTTTCTTT.

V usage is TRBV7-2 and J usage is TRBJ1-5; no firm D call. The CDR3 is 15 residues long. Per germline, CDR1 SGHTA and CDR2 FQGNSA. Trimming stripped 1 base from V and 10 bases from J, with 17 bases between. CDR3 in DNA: TGTGCCAGCAGCTTAGACGATACATCGTATTTCCCCCAGCATTTT. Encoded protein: CASSLDDTSYFPQHF.

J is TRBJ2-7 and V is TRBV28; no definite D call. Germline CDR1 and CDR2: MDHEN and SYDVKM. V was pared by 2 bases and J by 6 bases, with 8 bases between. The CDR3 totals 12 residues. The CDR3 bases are TGTGCCAGCAGTTTACGAGGAAGCGAGCAGTACTTC. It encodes CASSLRGSEQYF.

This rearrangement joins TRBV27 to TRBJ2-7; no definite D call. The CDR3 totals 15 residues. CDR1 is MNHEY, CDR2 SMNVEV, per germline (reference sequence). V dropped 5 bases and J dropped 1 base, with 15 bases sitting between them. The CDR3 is CASSSPYSGSYEQYF. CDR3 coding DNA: TGTGCCAGCAGTAGTCCGTATAGTGGGTCCTACGAGCAGTACTTC.

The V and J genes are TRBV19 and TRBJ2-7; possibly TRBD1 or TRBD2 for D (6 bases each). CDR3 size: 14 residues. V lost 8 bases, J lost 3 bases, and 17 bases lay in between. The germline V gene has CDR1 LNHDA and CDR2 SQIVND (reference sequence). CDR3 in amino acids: CASQGGPSYYEQYF. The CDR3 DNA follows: TGTGCCAGTCAAGGGGGGCCCTCCTACTACGAGCAGTACTTC.

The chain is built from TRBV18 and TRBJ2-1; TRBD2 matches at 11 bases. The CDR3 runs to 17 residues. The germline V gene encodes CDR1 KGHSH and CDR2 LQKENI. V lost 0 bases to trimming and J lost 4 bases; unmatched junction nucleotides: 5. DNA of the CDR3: TGTGCCAGCTCACCACCGATTGCTAGCGGGAGGTACAATGAGCAGTTCTTC. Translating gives CASSPPIASGRYNEQFF.

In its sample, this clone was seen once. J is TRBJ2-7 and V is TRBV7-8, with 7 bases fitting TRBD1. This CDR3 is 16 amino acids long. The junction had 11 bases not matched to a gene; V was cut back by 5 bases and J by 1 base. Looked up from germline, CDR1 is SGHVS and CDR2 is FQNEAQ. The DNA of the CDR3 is TGTGCCAGCAGCCGCAGACAGGGTCGATATTCCTACGAGCAGTACTTC. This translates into CASSRRQGRYSYEQYF.

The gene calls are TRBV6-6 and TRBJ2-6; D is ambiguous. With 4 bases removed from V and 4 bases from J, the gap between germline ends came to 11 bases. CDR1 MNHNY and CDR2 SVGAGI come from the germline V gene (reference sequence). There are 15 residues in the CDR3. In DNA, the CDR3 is TGTGCCAGCAGTTCCCGGACCGGAGGGGCCAACGTCCTGACTTTC. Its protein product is CASSSRTGGANVLTF.

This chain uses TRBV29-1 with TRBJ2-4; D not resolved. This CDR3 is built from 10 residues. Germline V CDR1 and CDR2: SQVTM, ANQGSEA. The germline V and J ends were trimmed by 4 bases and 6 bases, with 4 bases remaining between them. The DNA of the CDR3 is TGCAGCGTTGTTGGAAACATTCAGTACTTC. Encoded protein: CSVVGNIQYF.

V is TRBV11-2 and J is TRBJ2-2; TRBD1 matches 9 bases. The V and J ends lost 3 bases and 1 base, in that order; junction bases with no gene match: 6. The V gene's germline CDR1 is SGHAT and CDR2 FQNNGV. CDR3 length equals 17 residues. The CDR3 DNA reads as TGTGCCAGCAGCTTCCAACAGGGGGCGTGGAACACCGGGGAGCTGTTTTTT. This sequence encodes CASSFQQGAWNTGELFF.

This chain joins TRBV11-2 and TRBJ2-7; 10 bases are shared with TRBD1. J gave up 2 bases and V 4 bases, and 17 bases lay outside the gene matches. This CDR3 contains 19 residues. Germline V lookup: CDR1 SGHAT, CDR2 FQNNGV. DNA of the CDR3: TGTGCCAGCAGCTCCCCGCCGGGACAGGGGACCTCTCCCGCCTACGAGCAGTACTTC. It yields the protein CASSSPPGQGTSPAYEQYF.

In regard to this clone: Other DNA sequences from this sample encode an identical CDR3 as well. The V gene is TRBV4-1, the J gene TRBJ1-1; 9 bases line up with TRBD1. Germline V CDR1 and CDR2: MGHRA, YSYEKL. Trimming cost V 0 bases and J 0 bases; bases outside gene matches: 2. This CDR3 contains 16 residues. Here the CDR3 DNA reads TGCGCCAGCAGCCAAGAGGGACAGGGTATGAACACTGAAGCTTTCTTT. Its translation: CASSQEGQGMNTEAFF.

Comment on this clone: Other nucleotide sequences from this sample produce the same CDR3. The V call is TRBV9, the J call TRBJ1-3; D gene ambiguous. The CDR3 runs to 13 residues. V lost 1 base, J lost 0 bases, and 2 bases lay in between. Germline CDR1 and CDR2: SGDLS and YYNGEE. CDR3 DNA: TGTGCCAGCAGCGTATCCTCTGGAAACACCATATATTTT. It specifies CASSVSSGNTIYF.

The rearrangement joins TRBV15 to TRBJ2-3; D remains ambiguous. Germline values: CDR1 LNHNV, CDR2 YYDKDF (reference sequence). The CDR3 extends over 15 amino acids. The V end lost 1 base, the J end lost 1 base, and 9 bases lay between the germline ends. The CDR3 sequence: CATSRVHQGTDTQYF. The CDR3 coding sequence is TGTGCCACCAGCAGAGTCCATCAAGGCACAGATACGCAGTATTTT.

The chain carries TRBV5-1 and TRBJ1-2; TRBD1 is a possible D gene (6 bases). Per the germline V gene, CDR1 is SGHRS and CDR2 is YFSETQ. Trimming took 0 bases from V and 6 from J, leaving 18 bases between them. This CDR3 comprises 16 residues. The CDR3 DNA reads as TGCGCCAGCAGCTTGGTGCTGGGGGGCGGGAAGGATGGCTACACCTTC. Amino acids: CASSLVLGGGKDGYTF. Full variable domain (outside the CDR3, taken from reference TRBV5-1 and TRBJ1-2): KAGVTQTPRYLIKTRGQQVTLSCSPISGHRSVSWYQQTPGQGLQFLFEYFSETQRNKGNFPGRFSGRQFSNSRSEMNVSTLELGDSALYLCASSLVLGGGKDGYTFGSGTRLTVV.

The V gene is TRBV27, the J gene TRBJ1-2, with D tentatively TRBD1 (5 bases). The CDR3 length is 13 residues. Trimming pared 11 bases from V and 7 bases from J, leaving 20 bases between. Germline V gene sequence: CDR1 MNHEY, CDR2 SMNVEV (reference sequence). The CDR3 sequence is CAAGSTGPRGYTF. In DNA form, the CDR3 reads TGTGCCGCGGGCTCCACGGGGCCGCGTGGCTACACCTTC.

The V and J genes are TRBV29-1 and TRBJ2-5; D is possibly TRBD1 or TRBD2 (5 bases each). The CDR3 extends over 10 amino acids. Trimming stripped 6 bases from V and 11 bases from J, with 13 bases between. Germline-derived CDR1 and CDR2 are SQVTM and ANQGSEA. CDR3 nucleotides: TGCAGCGTAATTAGAGGGGAGCAGTACTTC. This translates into CSVIRGEQYF.

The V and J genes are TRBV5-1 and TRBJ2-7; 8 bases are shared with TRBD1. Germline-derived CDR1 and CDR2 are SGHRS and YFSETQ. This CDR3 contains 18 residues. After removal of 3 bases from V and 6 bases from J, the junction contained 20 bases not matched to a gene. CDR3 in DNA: TGCGCCAGCAGCTCGGACTACGGACAGGGCCTCCAGGGAAGCGAGCAGTACTTC. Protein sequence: CASSSDYGQGLQGSEQYF.

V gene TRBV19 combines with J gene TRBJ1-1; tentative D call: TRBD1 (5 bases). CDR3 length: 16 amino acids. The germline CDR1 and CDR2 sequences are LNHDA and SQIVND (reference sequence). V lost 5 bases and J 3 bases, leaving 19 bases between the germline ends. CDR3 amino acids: CASSVPRRSGDTEAFF. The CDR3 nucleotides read TGTGCCAGTAGTGTCCCACGGAGGTCGGGGGACACTGAAGCTTTCTTT.

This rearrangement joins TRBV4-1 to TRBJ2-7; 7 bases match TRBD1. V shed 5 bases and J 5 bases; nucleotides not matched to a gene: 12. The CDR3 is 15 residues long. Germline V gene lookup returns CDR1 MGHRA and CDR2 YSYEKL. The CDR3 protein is CASSARQGLKDEQYF. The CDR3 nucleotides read TGCGCCAGCAGCGCCCGACAGGGTTTGAAGGACGAGCAGTACTTC.

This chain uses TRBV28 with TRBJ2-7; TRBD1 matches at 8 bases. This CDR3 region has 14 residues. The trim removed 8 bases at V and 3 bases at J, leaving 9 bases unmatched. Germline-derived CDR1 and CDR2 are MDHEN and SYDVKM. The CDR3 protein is CASLQTGEVYEQYF. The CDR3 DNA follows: TGTGCCAGCCTCCAGACAGGGGAAGTCTACGAGCAGTACTTC.

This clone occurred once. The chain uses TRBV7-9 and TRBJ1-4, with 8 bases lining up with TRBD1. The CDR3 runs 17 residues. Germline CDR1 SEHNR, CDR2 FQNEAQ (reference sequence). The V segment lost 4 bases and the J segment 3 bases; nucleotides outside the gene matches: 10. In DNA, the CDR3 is TGTGCCAGCAGCTCAGACAGGGGCCGCATGTCTAATGAAAAACTGTTTTTT. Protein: CASSSDRGRMSNEKLFF.

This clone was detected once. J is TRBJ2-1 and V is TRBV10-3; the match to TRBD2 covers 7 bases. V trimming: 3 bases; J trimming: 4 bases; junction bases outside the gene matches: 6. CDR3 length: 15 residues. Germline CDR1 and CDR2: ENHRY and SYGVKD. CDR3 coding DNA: TGTGCCATCAGTGAAGGCGGGAGAAGGTACAATGAGCAGTTCTTC. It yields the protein CAISEGGRRYNEQFF.

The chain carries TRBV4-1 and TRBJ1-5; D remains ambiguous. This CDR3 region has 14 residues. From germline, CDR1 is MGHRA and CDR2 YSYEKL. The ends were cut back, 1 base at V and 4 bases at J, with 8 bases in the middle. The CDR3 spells CASSQGTGNQPQHF. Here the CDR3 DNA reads TGCGCCAGCAGCCAAGGTACCGGGAATCAGCCCCAGCATTTT.

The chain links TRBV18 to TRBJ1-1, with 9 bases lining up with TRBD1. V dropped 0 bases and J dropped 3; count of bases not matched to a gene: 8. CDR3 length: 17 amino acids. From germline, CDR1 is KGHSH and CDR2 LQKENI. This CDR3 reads CASSPPNYRGQYTEAFF. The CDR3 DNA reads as TGTGCCAGCTCACCACCGAATTACAGGGGGCAGTACACTGAAGCTTTCTTT.

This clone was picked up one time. The CDR3 is CASSLFGNTGELFF. The CDR3 DNA sequence: TGTGCCAGTAGTTTATTCGGGAACACCGGGGAGCTGTTTTTT. The chain joins TRBV19 to TRBJ2-2; D uncertain. CDR1 LNHDA and CDR2 SQIVND come from the germline V gene (reference sequence). Trimming pared 5 bases from V and 1 base from J, leaving 8 bases between. The CDR3 runs to 14 residues.